The next 7 T cell receptor beta chains were all read from a single sample in a study of blood T cell repertoires in COVID-19. Sequenced by immunoSEQ multiplex PCR; TCRdb stores in-frame clones only, minus some. The sample lists a few hundred thousand clones, around 89% occurring once. The sequencing input was peripheral blood. These receptors were obtained from a woman in her thirties or forties with acute or convalescent COVID-19.

This sequence joins TRBV5-6 and TRBJ1-4; TRBD1 is a possible D gene (5 bases). V was trimmed by 0 bases and J by 0 bases, leaving 9 bases between them. CDR3 length equals 16 residues. Germline V gene sequence: CDR1 SGHDT, CDR2 YYEEEE. For the CDR3, the DNA is TGTGCCAGCAGCTTGGCTGGGGCAACAACTAATGAAAAACTGTTTTTT. Protein: CASSLAGATTNEKLFF.

J is TRBJ2-5 and V is TRBV6-5; 11 nucleotides agree with TRBD1. The CDR3 sequence is 15 residues long. Germline lookup yields CDR1 MNHEY and CDR2 SVGAGI. J was trimmed by 4 bases and V by 8 bases; bases with no gene match: 9. This CDR3 reads CASGRDRGFTETQYF. Written as DNA, the CDR3 is TGTGCCAGCGGAAGGGACAGGGGGTTTACAGAGACCCAGTACTTC.

The chain couples TRBV4-1 to TRBJ2-1, with D perhaps matching TRBD2 (6 bases). The germline gives CDR1 MGHRA, CDR2 YSYEKL. The V end lost 4 bases, the J end lost 4 bases, and 8 bases lay between the germline ends. CDR3 length: 13 residues. The CDR3: CASSPGLYNEQFF. The CDR3 nucleotides read TGCGCCAGCAGCCCGGGACTTTACAATGAGCAGTTCTTC.

The chain joins TRBV7-3 to TRBJ1-1; possible D gene TRBD1, 6 bases. Germline CDR1 is SGHTA and CDR2 is FQGTGA. This CDR3 has 14 amino acids. The germline V and J ends were trimmed by 5 bases and 2 bases, with 12 bases remaining between them. CDR3 sequence: CASSQGQPNTEAFF. In nucleotides, the CDR3 is TGTGCCAGCAGCCAAGGACAGCCAAACACTGAAGCTTTCTTT.

This clone was counted only a few times. The CDR3 loop is CASSQKTGFTGELFF. CDR3 coding DNA: TGTGCCAGCAGCCAAAAAACAGGGTTCACCGGGGAGCTGTTTTTT. J is TRBJ2-2 and V is TRBV4-2; possibly TRBD1 for D (6 bases). V gave up 2 bases and J gave up 4 bases, with 11 bases separating them. CDR1 and CDR2 (germline): LGHNA, YNFKEQ. The CDR3 runs to 15 residues.

The chain is built from TRBV5-1 and TRBJ2-6, with unresolved D. V was trimmed by 4 bases and J by 0 bases, leaving 17 bases between them. The V gene's germline CDR1 is SGHRS and CDR2 YFSETQ. The CDR3 runs 18 residues. CDR3: CASSKPFDTSSGANVLTF. The CDR3 DNA follows: TGCGCCAGCAGCAAGCCCTTTGACACTTCCTCTGGGGCCAACGTCCTGACTTTC.

The chain joins TRBV24-1 to TRBJ1-3, with D possibly being TRBD1 (5 bases). The V end was cut by 8 bases, the J end by 4 bases, with 11 bases between. The V gene's germline CDR1 is KGHDR and CDR2 SFDVKD. The CDR3 length is 13 residues. The CDR3: CATNPGPGNTIYF. In DNA form, the CDR3 reads TGTGCCACCAATCCAGGGCCAGGAAACACCATATATTTT.